These T cell receptor beta chains were read from a single sample in a study of T cells after yellow fever vaccination. TCRdb analysed the 5' RACE reads with MiXCR anew, one entry per CDR3 protein. The data contain over 100,000 distinct CDR3 sequences, 7% to 8.5% of them seen just once; the ten biggest clones take up 25%. The sequenced sample was CD8+ T cells sorted from PBMCs, obtained 45 days after the yellow fever booster vaccination. The origin of the receptors is a man in his thirties or forties who received the YFV17D yellow fever vaccine. Both conserved end residues are part of each CDR3. D genes are given only for firm matches. Clone size appears in some rows only: once, few, many, or a class for an expanded clone.

cdr3_length j_call d_call clone_size v_call cdr3_nt cdr3_aa
13 TRBJ1-1 NA few TRBV9 TGTGCCAGCAGCGGTCGATTGAACACTGAAGCTTTCTTT CASSGRLNTEAFF
13 TRBJ1-1 NA many TRBV29-1 TGCAGCACAACCCGGGGGTCGAACACTGAAGCTTTCTTT CSTTRGSNTEAFF
13 TRBJ2-7 NA many TRBV25-1 TGTGCCAGCAGTCCCTGGACAGTTTACGAGCAGTACTTC CASSPWTVYEQYF
16 TRBJ2-1 TRBD2 many TRBV6-5 TGTGCCAGCAGTTACGCGGCCGGGACTATCCTTAATGAGCAGTTCTTC CASSYAAGTILNEQFF
11 TRBJ2-1 NA many TRBV7-9 TGTGCCAGCCGACAGGACAATGAGCAGTTCTTC CASRQDNEQFF
15 TRBJ2-7 NA few TRBV28 TGTGCCAGAAGCAACAAATGGACCAAGAGGGACGAGCAGTACTTC CARSNKWTKRDEQYF
14 TRBJ2-5 TRBD2 NA TRBV20-1 TGCAGTGCCGGGGGTCTAGCGGAGCAAGAGACCCAGTACTTC CSAGGLAEQETQYF
15 TRBJ2-5 TRBD2 many TRBV2 TGTGCCAGCAGTGAGGTAACTAGCGCCCAAGAGACCCAGTACTTC CASSEVTSAQETQYF
15 TRBJ2-7 TRBD1 many TRBV13 TGTGCCAGCAGCGGCGGGACAGGGACCGTCTACGAGCAGTACTTC CASSGGTGTVYEQYF
18 TRBJ2-5 TRBD2 few TRBV7-2 TGTGCCAGCAGCTTAGCGTGGCTAGCGGGAGTTGCTGGCGAGACCCAGTACTTC CASSLAWLAGVAGETQYF
12 TRBJ2-3 NA many TRBV11-2 TGTGCCAGCAGCTTACAGGGGCCTACGCAGTATTTT CASSLQGPTQYF
16 TRBJ2-7 NA many TRBV20-1 TGCAGTGCTAGAGATTATTTAACAGGCCCTGCGAACGAGCAGTACTTC CSARDYLTGPANEQYF
16 TRBJ1-5 NA NA TRBV6-5 TGTGCCAGCAGTTACTCGAACCAGGAGGGCAATCAGCCCCAGCATTTT CASSYSNQEGNQPQHF
14 TRBJ2-5 TRBD1 many TRBV27 TGTGCCAGCAGTTTAATACAGGGGGCCGAGACCCAGTACTTC CASSLIQGAETQYF
15 TRBJ2-3 TRBD1 few TRBV6-5 TGTGCCAGCAGTTACTCGGGACAGGGTGGAGATACGCAGTATTTT CASSYSGQGGDTQYF
15 TRBJ2-1 NA few TRBV6-2/TRBV6-3 TGTGCCAGCAGTTCCCCCGACGACAAGGGGAATGAGCAGTTCTTC CASSSPDDKGNEQFF